This T cell receptor beta chain was obtained from a study of Ad26.COV2.S vaccination and SARS-CoV-2 variants. Study-wide findings and caveats: Vaccine recipients had higher spike-specific TCR breadth than placebo recipients.

Measured with immunoSEQ multiplex PCR; TCRdb has only the in-frame clones, and not every one. Altogether approximately 450,000 clones are present, 80% to 95% being singletons, with the ten largest covering 10% to 15%. This CDR3 region has 13 residues. Germline V CDR1 and CDR2: SGHTA, FQGNSA. Trimming pared 1 base from V and 12 bases from J, leaving 13 bases between. Treatment defined: roughly 19 received Ad26.COV2.S at low or high dose, single or two shots; about 5 received placebo; per-sample allocation not given. Each sample was drawn 63 days after the first injection (of vaccine or placebo). Wuhan-strain SARS-CoV-2 spike was expressed by the Ad26 vector that made up the vaccine. About this clone: Antigen specificity is unknown.

The V and J genes are TRBV7-2 and TRBJ2-1; TRBD1 is a possible D gene (6 bases). This sequence was found in a person aged 18-65 years who received the Ad26.COV2.S COVID-19 vaccine or a placebo. The sample here was peripheral blood, taken in a trial of Ad26.COV2.S vaccine versus placebo. Here the CDR3 DNA reads TGTGCCAGCAGCTTAGAAGGGGGTCTCGGGCAGTTCTTC. Encoded protein: CASSLEGGLGQFF.